One sample yielded the 4 T cell receptor beta chains listed below, sequenced in a study of blood T cell repertoires in COVID-19. The method was immunoSEQ multiplex PCR; TCRdb's version includes in-frame clones alone and lacks a portion of them. Among a few hundred thousand clones listed, about four fifths were seen once. The sequenced material came from peripheral blood. Receptors originate from a man at least 80 years old with acute or convalescent COVID-19.

This clone was detected only once. The chain is built from TRBV18 and TRBJ1-2; a weak D match, TRBD1 (5 bases). There are 15 residues in the CDR3. Trimming stripped 4 bases from V and 8 bases from J, with 20 bases between. Germline-derived CDR1 and CDR2 are KGHSH and LQKENI. The CDR3, as DNA: TGTGCCAGCTCACGTGGCGAAGGGGCGGCGGGGGGCTACACCTTC. Its translation is CASSRGEGAAGGYTF. The variable domain in full, completed from reference TRBV18 and TRBJ1-2, reads NAGVMQNPRHLVRRRGQEARLRCSPMKGHSHVYWYRQLPEEGLKFMVYLQKENIIDESGMPKERFSAEFPKEGPSILRIQQVVRGDSAAYFCASSRGEGAAGGYTFGSGTRLTVV.

The chain is built from TRBV5-1 and TRBJ1-1; 7 bases map to TRBD1. The CDR3 is 18 amino acids. In germline, CDR1 is SGHRS, CDR2 YFSETQ. V gave up 4 bases and J gave up 0 bases; unmatched junction bases: 15. The CDR3 nucleotides are TGCGCCAGCAGCCTTTGGGGGAACCGACAGGGTCTGAACACTGAAGCTTTCTTT. Its protein product is CASSLWGNRQGLNTEAFF.

The CDR3 is CASSVVIELAGKNEQFF. The CDR3 coding sequence is TGTGCCAGCAGTGTCGTGATAGAACTAGCGGGGAAGAATGAGCAGTTCTTC. The rearrangement uses TRBV2 and TRBJ2-1; 10 nucleotides align to TRBD2. Germline lookup yields CDR1 SNHLY and CDR2 FYNNEI. This CDR3 is built from 17 residues. V dropped 4 bases and J dropped 7; count of bases not matched to a gene: 13.

The J gene is TRBJ1-3, the V gene TRBV6-1; no definite D call. The germline V and J ends were trimmed by 2 bases and 0 bases, with 11 bases remaining between them. The CDR3 sequence is 16 residues long. From germline, CDR1 is MNHNS and CDR2 SASEGT. The CDR3: CASSELGRNSGNTIYF. In DNA form, the CDR3 reads TGTGCCAGCAGTGAACTGGGCAGGAACTCTGGAAACACCATATATTTT.